This is a list of T cell receptor beta chains from one sample in a study of cytomegalovirus exposure and HLA in healthy donors. The data were produced by immunoSEQ multiplex PCR, yet TCRdb's version contains in-frame clones alone and is incomplete. Here the sample spans approximately 120,000 clones, about four fifths being singletons. The sequencing input was PBMCs. These receptors were collected from a middle-aged man in good health and CMV-seronegative. The CDR3 runs from the conserved cysteine through the conserved F or W. A D gene is named only where the DNA matches it firmly. Not every row has a clone size; where given, it reads once, few, many or a size class.

d_gene	j_gene	abundance	v_gene	CDR3nt	CDR3aa
.	TRBJ1-1	.	TRBV4-2	TGTGCCAGCAGCCAAGATTGGCCTTCAATTGAAGCTTTCTTT	CASSQDWPSIEAFF
.	TRBJ2-5	.	TRBV30	TGTGCCTGGAGTGTCGGAGGGGCGGGAGAGACCCAGTACTTC	CAWSVGGAGETQYF
TRBD2	TRBJ2-1	.	TRBV7-6	TGTGCCAGCAGCTATCGTCGACTAGCGGACTTGTTCTTC	CASSYRRLADLFF
.	TRBJ1-1	.	TRBV11-2	TGTGCCAGCAGCATCCTATACGAACGGGACACTGAAGCTTTCTTT	CASSILYERDTEAFF
.	TRBJ1-1	.	TRBV18	TGTGCCAGCTCACGGACTCAGAACACTGAAGCTTTCTTT	CASSRTQNTEAFF
TRBD2	TRBJ2-3	.	TRBV7-3	TGTGCCAGCAGCGCCGGACTAGGGGCAGATACGCAGTATTTT	CASSAGLGADTQYF
TRBD2	TRBJ2-1	few	TRBV9	TGTGCCAGCAGCGCGTCCGGGACTAGCGGGTACAATGAGCAGTTCTTC	CASSASGTSGYNEQFF
TRBD1	TRBJ1-1	.	TRBV7-9	TGTGCCAGCAGCCTAGACCGGGACAGGGCTGGTAATGAAGCTTTCTTT	CASSLDRDRAGNEAFF
TRBD1	TRBJ2-7	few	TRBV9	TGTGCCAGCAGCGCCCAGGGGGTGGATGGAGAGCAGTACTTC	CASSAQGVDGEQYF
.	TRBJ1-2	.	TRBV9	TGTGCCAGCAGCGCGACAGTCTATGGCTACACCTTC	CASSATVYGYTF
.	TRBJ2-4	.	TRBV7-2	TGTGCCAGCAGCTTCCAACAATTAGCCAAAAACATTCAGTACTTC	CASSFQQLAKNIQYF
.	TRBJ1-3	.	TRBV4-3	TGCGCCAGCAGCGCCGGGACACATCGAAACACCATATATTTT	CASSAGTHRNTIYF
TRBD2	TRBJ2-2	.	TRBV7-8	TGTGCCAGCAGCCCAGGACTAGCGGGGGGGACCCGGGAGCTGTTTTTT	CASSPGLAGGTRELFF
TRBD1	TRBJ1-5	.	TRBV7-2	TGTGCCAGCAGCATCACCGGGACAGCCCTTAGCAATCAGCCCCAGCATTTT	CASSITGTALSNQPQHF
TRBD1	TRBJ2-2	.	TRBV29-1	TGCAGCGGTCCAGGGGGCACCGGGGAGCTGTTTTTT	CSGPGGTGELFF
.	TRBJ1-6	.	TRBV7-3	TGTGCCAGCAGCTTAAATAGGTGGGGCCTTTCCAATTCACCCCTCCACTTT	CASSLNRWGLSNSPLHF
.	TRBJ2-5	.	TRBV9	TGTGCCAGCAGCTTTCGACAGCAAGAGACCCAGTACTTC	CASSFRQQETQYF
.	TRBJ2-5	few	TRBV5-6	TGTGCCAGCAGTCCTCAGGGGCAGGGTACTAAAAAGACCCAGTACTTC	CASSPQGQGTKKTQYF
.	TRBJ1-6	.	TRBV27	TGTGCCAGCAGTTTCGGGAGTTCACCCCTCCACTTT	CASSFGSSPLHF
TRBD1	TRBJ1-2	.	TRBV19	TGTGCCAGTAGTATCGGGACAGCTTATGGCTACACCTTC	CASSIGTAYGYTF